This T cell receptor beta chain was identified during a study of blood T cells in healthy people across ages. CDR1 is DFQATT and CDR2 is SNEGSKA in the germline V gene (reference sequence). This CDR3 region has 9 residues. V was trimmed by 7 bases and J by 11 bases, leaving 11 bases between them. For the second PCR, which ran for roughly 7 to 11 cycles, a sample-barcoded 5' primer and a J-beta primer mix were used. TCRdb analysed the 5' RACE reads with MiXCR anew, one entry per CDR3 protein. The sample contains roughly 1,100,000 distinct CDR3 sequences, roughly 24% of which appear only once. Each sample had at least 7 million PBMCs isolated. The same data also contributed to another study, on T cells of mothers and their children. As reported in that work: The M1S primer of the second PCR added sample barcodes and 2-4 random nucleotides.

This receptor was taken from a girl aged 2 to 9 in good health. The chain carries TRBV20-1 and TRBJ1-1; the D is unclear. Sequencing was carried out using blood. This CDR3 reads CSVGMGAFF. The CDR3 DNA sequence: TGCAGTGTTGGGATGGGCGCTTTCTTT.